Below, 30 T cell receptor beta chains from the same sample are listed, as sequenced in a study of blood T cell repertoires in COVID-19 (dated by TCRdb to the early 2020s). Library generation was performed with the immunoSEQ multiplex PCR assay. TCRdb provides this immuneACCESS table in a form limited to in-frame rearrangements. Some clones are lacking; in checked studies, under half of them reflect an unresolved V gene, and why the rest are absent is not known. Recorded for this sample are hundreds of thousands of clones; approximately 87% of them occurred a single time. The top ten constitute roughly 2.7% of the sample. Sequencing was done on a sample of peripheral blood. These receptors originate from a woman between 70 and 85 years old with active or convalescent COVID-19.

This sequence joins TRBV6-2 or TRBV6-3 and TRBJ2-7, with D possibly matching TRBD1 (5 bases). There are 14 residues in the CDR3. CDR1 MNHEY and CDR2 SVGEGT come from the germline V gene. Deletions cut 2 bases from V and 2 bases from J, with 10 bases between. The CDR3 DNA is TGTGCCAGCAGTTACAGGGGCGCCACCTACGAGCAGTACTTC. It codes for CASSYRGATYEQYF.

This chain links TRBV3-1 (or the pseudogene TRBV3-2) with TRBJ2-7; unclear D gene. The germline gives CDR1 LGHDT, CDR2 YNNKEL (reference sequence). V shed 3 bases and J shed 2 bases, with 11 bases lying between them. This CDR3 is built from 14 residues. The CDR3 reads CASSHVNPPYEQYF. The CDR3 coding sequence is TGTGCCAGCAGCCACGTAAATCCCCCCTACGAGCAGTACTTC.

The J gene is TRBJ1-1, the V gene TRBV5-1; 8 bases fit TRBD1. Germline loops: CDR1 SGHRS, CDR2 YFSETQ. Trimming cost V 6 bases and J 4 bases; bases outside gene matches: 11. The CDR3 spans 15 residues. In DNA, the CDR3 is TGCGCCAGCACCCTTGTGACAGGGGAGGGCACTGAAGCTTTCTTT. This sequence encodes CASTLVTGEGTEAFF.

This clone was counted a few times. The chain combines TRBV11-1 with TRBJ2-7; no definite D call. CDR1 and CDR2 from the germline V gene are SGHAT and FQDESV (reference sequence). The V end lost 7 bases, the J end lost 1 base, and 11 bases lay between the germline ends. CDR3 size: 13 residues. CDR3 in DNA: TGTGCCAGCATCTCCCCCGGTTCCTACGAGCAGTACTTC. This codes for CASISPGSYEQYF.

CDR3 sequence (DNA): TGTGCCATCAGCACAACACAGGGGACGGGCTCCTACAATGAGCAGTTCTTC. Amino acids: CAISTTQGTGSYNEQFF. The gene calls are TRBV10-3 and TRBJ2-1, with TRBD1 matching over 7 bases. This CDR3 spans 17 amino acids. CDR1 is ENHRY and CDR2 is SYGVKD in the germline V gene. The J segment lost 0 bases and the V segment lost 6 bases, leaving 11 bases of the junction unmatched.

The rearrangement joins TRBV28 to TRBJ2-7; 8 bases match TRBD1. CDR1 MDHEN and CDR2 SYDVKM come from the germline V gene. The CDR3 is made up of 15 amino acids. J gave up 5 bases and V 2 bases, and 8 bases lay outside the gene matches. This CDR3 reads CASSLTGTGRNEQYF. The CDR3 DNA follows: TGTGCCAGCAGTTTAACCGGGACAGGTCGAAACGAGCAGTACTTC.

J is TRBJ1-1 and V is TRBV7-2; tentatively, D is TRBD1 (5 bases). CDR1 SGHTA and CDR2 FQGNSA come from the germline V gene. Trimming stripped 1 base from V and 1 base from J, with 13 bases between. This CDR3 spans 16 amino acids. The CDR3 sequence: CASSLVLGGGNTEAFF. CDR3 sequence (DNA): TGTGCCAGCAGCTTAGTGCTTGGGGGAGGGAACACTGAAGCTTTCTTT. Looking up the rest from reference TRBV7-2 and TRBJ1-1 gives the full variable domain: GAGVSQSPSNKVTEKGKDVELRCDPISGHTALYWYRQSLGQGLEFLIYFQGNSAPDKSGLPSDRFSAERTGGSVSTLTIQRTQQEDSAVYLCASSLVLGGGNTEAFFGQGTRLTVV.

V gene TRBV5-1 combines with J gene TRBJ2-5, with 12 nucleotides matching TRBD2. This CDR3 is 17 amino acids long. The V segment lost 4 bases and the J segment 5 bases; nucleotides outside the gene matches: 12. Germline-derived CDR1 and CDR2 are SGHRS and YFSETQ. CDR3 bases: TGCGCCAGCAGCAAACCTAGCGGGAGGGAAGGGGAGGAGACCCAGTACTTC. Translating it yields CASSKPSGREGEETQYF.

The chain joins TRBV6-5 to TRBJ2-7, with TRBD1 matching 9 bases. CDR1 MNHEY and CDR2 SVGAGI come from the germline V gene. The J segment lost 6 bases and the V segment lost 0 bases, leaving 6 bases of the junction unmatched. The CDR3 runs to 15 residues. CDR3 sequence: CASSYSRTGVVEQYF. CDR3 coding DNA: TGTGCCAGCAGTTACTCGAGGACAGGGGTGGTCGAGCAGTACTTC.

This clone was detected only a few times. V is TRBV10-3 and J is TRBJ2-2; 7 bases agree with TRBD2. Germline lookup yields CDR1 ENHRY and CDR2 SYGVKD. The CDR3 sequence is 18 residues long. The CDR3 bases are TGTGGGACCATGCCATCAGTGCTGAGCGGGACGAACACCGGGGAGCTGTTTTTT. Translating it yields CGTMPSVLSGTNTGELFF.

The J gene is TRBJ1-1, the V gene TRBV7-9; tentative D call: TRBD1 (5 bases). Germline loops: CDR1 SEHNR, CDR2 FQNEAQ (reference sequence). The V gene lost 5 bases and the J gene lost 7 bases, with 11 bases spanning the gap. The CDR3 spans 12 residues. The CDR3 reads CASSEGLYEAFF. The CDR3 DNA sequence: TGTGCCAGCAGCGAGGGACTGTATGAAGCTTTCTTT.

The chain carries TRBV24-1 and TRBJ2-2, with D perhaps matching TRBD2 (6 bases). Germline CDR1 KGHDR, CDR2 SFDVKD. The CDR3 sequence is 16 residues long. Trimming left V 9 bases short and J 0 bases short, with 16 bases between. CDR3 protein: CATRGIKGTNTGELFF. In DNA form, the CDR3 reads TGTGCCACCCGGGGGATAAAGGGGACGAACACCGGGGAGCTGTTTTTT.

The chain couples TRBV5-5 to TRBJ2-5; no definite D call. Germline CDR1 is SGHKS and CDR2 is YYEKEE (reference sequence). The CDR3 sequence is 14 residues long. With 4 bases removed from V and 5 bases from J, the gap between germline ends came to 15 bases. The CDR3 reads CASSDADLSETQYF. CDR3 coding DNA: TGTGCCAGCAGCGACGCGGATCTTTCCGAGACCCAGTACTTC.

The V and J genes are TRBV10-3 and TRBJ2-1, with a possible D match to TRBD1 (7 bases). This CDR3 contains 14 residues. Germline V gene lookup returns CDR1 ENHRY and CDR2 SYGVKD. Trimming left V 6 bases short and J 1 base short, with 10 bases between. The CDR3 region has the DNA TGTGCCATCAGCCAGGGGGGATCCTACAATGAGCAGTTCTTC. Translation gives CAISQGGSYNEQFF.

The CDR3 loop is CATSDFPGQGGYNEQFF. The CDR3 DNA is TGTGCCACCAGTGACTTCCCGGGACAGGGAGGGTACAATGAGCAGTTCTTC. The chain combines TRBV24-1 with TRBJ2-1; 9 bases align to TRBD1. This CDR3 comprises 17 residues. Germline V gene data show CDR1 as KGHDR and CDR2 as SFDVKD. Losses at the gene ends were 4 bases for V and 4 bases for J; bases not matched to a gene: 10.

The chain joins TRBV5-1 to TRBJ2-5; 8 nucleotides align to TRBD1. Germline V CDR1 and CDR2: SGHRS, YFSETQ. V lost 4 bases to trimming and J lost 1 base; unmatched junction nucleotides: 9. CDR3 length: 16 residues. CDR3 DNA sequence: TGCGCCAGCAGCCAGAGACCGGGACAGGCCCAAGAGACCCAGTACTTC. It yields the protein CASSQRPGQAQETQYF.

The chain joins TRBV7-9 to TRBJ2-7; 10 bases map to TRBD1. The germline V gene encodes CDR1 SEHNR and CDR2 FQNEAQ (reference sequence). There are 15 residues in the CDR3. After removal of 5 bases from V and 4 bases from J, the junction contained 8 bases not matched to a gene. The CDR3, as DNA: TGTGCCAGCAGCACCCCGGGACAGGGGACATACGAGCAGTACTTC. Residues: CASSTPGQGTYEQYF.

In this sample, this clone turned up once. This chain uses TRBV5-1 with TRBJ2-2; 10 nucleotides agree with TRBD2. Germline values: CDR1 SGHRS, CDR2 YFSETQ. This CDR3 is built from 17 residues. With 2 bases clipped from V and 1 base from J, the junction kept 5 bases outside the gene matches. The CDR3 sequence is CASSLRTSGENTGELFF. The DNA for the CDR3 is TGCGCCAGCAGCTTAAGGACTAGCGGCGAGAACACCGGGGAGCTGTTTTTT.

The rearrangement joins TRBV27 to TRBJ2-7; 10 positions agree with TRBD1. This CDR3 region has 14 residues. The junction had 3 bases not matched to a gene; V was cut back by 5 bases and J by 2 bases. CDR1 is MNHEY and CDR2 is SMNVEV in the germline V gene (reference sequence). The CDR3 loop reads CASSLTGGPYEQYF. CDR3 bases: TGTGCCAGCAGTCTGACAGGGGGCCCCTACGAGCAGTACTTC.

The rearrangement joins TRBV25-1 to TRBJ1-2; TRBD1 matches 8 bases. The V and J ends lost 11 bases and 4 bases, in that order; junction bases with no gene match: 9. The CDR3 covers 13 residues. Germline CDR1 MGHDK, CDR2 SYGVNS. CDR3 region: CAAGQGPSYGYTF. CDR3 nucleotides: TGTGCCGCCGGACAGGGACCCTCCTATGGCTACACCTTC.

The chain uses TRBV14 and TRBJ2-7; TRBD1 agrees at 10 bases. Germline trimming cut 5 bases from V and 1 base from J; bases unmatched to any gene: 8. The CDR3 spans 16 residues. Germline V lookup: CDR1 SGHDN, CDR2 FVKESK. The CDR3: CASSGLPGQGSYEQYF. The CDR3 nucleotides are TGTGCCAGCAGCGGATTACCGGGACAGGGGTCCTACGAGCAGTACTTC.

The genes are TRBV15 and TRBJ2-3; tentatively, D is TRBD1 (6 bases). Looked up from germline, CDR1 is LNHNV and CDR2 is YYDKDF (reference sequence). The CDR3 extends over 16 amino acids. The V gene lost 0 bases and the J gene lost 4 bases, with 14 bases spanning the gap. Here the CDR3 DNA reads TGTGCCACCAGCAGAGACTTACAGGGTGGAGCAGATACGCAGTATTTT. Its protein is CATSRDLQGGADTQYF.

The chain combines TRBV28 with TRBJ2-7, with 8 bases identical to TRBD1. Germline V CDR1 and CDR2: MDHEN, SYDVKM. This CDR3 contains 14 residues. The trim removed 5 bases at V and 9 bases at J, leaving 12 bases unmatched. CDR3 sequence: CASSTSAGGPGQYF. The CDR3, as DNA: TGTGCCAGCAGTACCTCGGCAGGGGGCCCAGGGCAGTACTTC.

The chain recombines TRBV7-8 with TRBJ2-1, with no clear D. The V end was cut by 4 bases, the J end by 9 bases, with 7 bases between. CDR3 length equals 11 residues. Germline V gives CDR1 SGHVS, CDR2 FQNEAQ. CDR3 DNA sequence: TGTGCCAGCAGCTCTACCCTTGAGCAGTTCTTC. Residues: CASSSTLEQFF.

This clone was recorded once. The V and J genes are TRBV5-1 and TRBJ1-1, with 10 bases lining up with TRBD1. The CDR3 contains 14 residues. CDR1 is SGHRS, CDR2 YFSETQ, per germline. V lost 5 bases, J lost 4 bases, and 5 bases stayed unmatched. The CDR3 coding sequence is TGCGCCAGCAGATACGGACAGGGGGTCACTGAAGCTTTCTTT. Protein product: CASRYGQGVTEAFF.

The chain couples TRBV7-9 to TRBJ2-3, with 9 nucleotides matching TRBD2. The CDR3 is 15 residues long. In germline, CDR1 is SEHNR, CDR2 FQNEAQ (reference sequence). Trimming removed 3 bases from V and 2 bases from J; junction bases left unmatched: 3. CDR3 coding DNA: TGTGCCAGCAGCTTTAGACTAGCGGACACAGATACGCAGTATTTT. Protein sequence: CASSFRLADTDTQYF.

The chain joins TRBV5-1 to TRBJ2-5, with D tentatively TRBD1 (5 bases). This CDR3 spans 17 amino acids. Germline values: CDR1 SGHRS, CDR2 YFSETQ. V was trimmed by 0 bases and J by 5 bases, leaving 20 bases between them. The CDR3 DNA follows: TGCGCCAGCAGCTTGGCGCGTGCAGGGCGGTCTGACGAGACCCAGTACTTC. Protein sequence: CASSLARAGRSDETQYF.

The V gene is TRBV5-1, the J gene TRBJ1-4, with D possibly being TRBD1 (6 bases). The germline CDR1 and CDR2 sequences are SGHRS and YFSETQ. Trimming shortened V by 0 bases and J by 8 bases, and 11 bases separated the two germline ends. The CDR3 spans 14 residues. CDR3 region: CASSLVGGEEKLFF. In DNA, the CDR3 is TGCGCCAGCAGCTTGGTAGGGGGAGAAGAAAAACTGTTTTTT.

The chain joins TRBV29-1 to TRBJ1-2; possibly TRBD1 for D (6 bases). The CDR3 length is 14 residues. V was shortened by 7 bases and J by 0 bases, with 15 bases between the two germline ends. CDR1 and CDR2 (germline): SQVTM, ANQGSEA. CDR3 amino acids: CSASRQGSNYGYTF. CDR3 in DNA: TGCAGCGCTTCCCGGCAGGGGTCTAACTATGGCTACACCTTC.

J is TRBJ2-3 and V is TRBV12-3 or TRBV12-4, with 7 bases that match TRBD1. V was clipped by 9 bases and J by 6 bases; unmatched bases: 9. CDR3 length equals 13 residues. CDR3 nucleotide sequence: TGTGCCAGTTCGGACAGGCCTGGGGATACGCAGTATTTT. Its protein product is CASSDRPGDTQYF.